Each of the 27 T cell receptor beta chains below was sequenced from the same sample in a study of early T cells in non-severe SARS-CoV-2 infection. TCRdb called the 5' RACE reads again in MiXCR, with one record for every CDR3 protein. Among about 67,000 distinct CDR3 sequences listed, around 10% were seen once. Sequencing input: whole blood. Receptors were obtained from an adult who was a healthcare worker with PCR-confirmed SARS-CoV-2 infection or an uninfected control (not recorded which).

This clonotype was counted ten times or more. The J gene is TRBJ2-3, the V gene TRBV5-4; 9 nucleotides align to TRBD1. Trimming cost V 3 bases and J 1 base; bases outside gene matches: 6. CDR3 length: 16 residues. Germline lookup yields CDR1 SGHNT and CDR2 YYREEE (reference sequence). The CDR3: CASSSDRGRRTDTQYF. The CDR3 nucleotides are TGTGCCAGCAGCTCGGACAGGGGAAGGCGCACAGATACGCAGTATTTT.

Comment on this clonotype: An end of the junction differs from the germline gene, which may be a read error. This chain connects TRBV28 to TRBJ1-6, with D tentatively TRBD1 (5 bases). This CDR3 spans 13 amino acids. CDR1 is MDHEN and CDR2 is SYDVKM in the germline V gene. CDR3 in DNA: TGTGCCAGCAGTTTTGGGGGTAATTCGCCCCTCCACTTT. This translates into CASSFGGNSPLHF.

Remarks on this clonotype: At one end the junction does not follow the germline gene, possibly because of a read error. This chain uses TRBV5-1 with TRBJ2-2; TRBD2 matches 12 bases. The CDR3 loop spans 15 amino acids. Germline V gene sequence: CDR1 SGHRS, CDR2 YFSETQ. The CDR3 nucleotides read TGCGCCATCAGCTTGGGACTAGCGGGCACCGGGGAGCTGTTTTTT. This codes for CAISLGLAGTGELFF.

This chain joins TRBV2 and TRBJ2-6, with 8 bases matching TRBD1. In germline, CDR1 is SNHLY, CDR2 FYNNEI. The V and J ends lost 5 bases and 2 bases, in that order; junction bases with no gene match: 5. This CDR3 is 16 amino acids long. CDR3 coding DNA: TGTGCCAGCAGTTATAGCAGGGGGCCTGGGGCCAACGTCCTGACTTTC. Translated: CASSYSRGPGANVLTF.

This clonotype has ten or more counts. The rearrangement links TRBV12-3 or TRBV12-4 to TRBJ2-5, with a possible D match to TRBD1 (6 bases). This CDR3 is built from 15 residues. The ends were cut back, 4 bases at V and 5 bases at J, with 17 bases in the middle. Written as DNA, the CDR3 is TGTGCCAGCAGTTCCAATAACAGGGCGCCGGAGACCCAGTACTTC. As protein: CASSSNNRAPETQYF.

In nucleotides, the CDR3 is TGCGCCAGCAGCCAAGGACTAGCGGGGGGACCCACAGATACGCAGTATTTT. It yields the protein CASSQGLAGGPTDTQYF. The chain recombines TRBV4-1 with TRBJ2-3; 13 bases are shared with TRBD2. CDR1 MGHRA and CDR2 YSYEKL come from the germline V gene. Trimming removed 1 base from V and 2 bases from J; junction bases left unmatched: 3. CDR3 length: 17 residues.

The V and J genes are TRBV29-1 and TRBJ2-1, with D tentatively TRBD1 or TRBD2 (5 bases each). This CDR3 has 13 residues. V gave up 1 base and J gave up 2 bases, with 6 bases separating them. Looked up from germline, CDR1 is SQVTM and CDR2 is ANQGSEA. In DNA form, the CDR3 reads TGCAGCGTTGAAGGGGGACCCTACAATGAGCAGTTCTTC. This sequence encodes CSVEGGPYNEQFF.

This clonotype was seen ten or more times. This chain's CDR3 is CASSLLASGPSSYNEQFF. CDR3 nucleotides: TGCGCCAGCAGCTTGCTGGCTAGCGGGCCGAGCTCCTACAATGAGCAGTTCTTC. The chain employs TRBV5-1 and TRBJ2-1; TRBD2 matches 8 bases. Looked up from germline, CDR1 is SGHRS and CDR2 is YFSETQ. This CDR3 is 18 amino acids long. Trimming removed 1 base from V and 0 bases from J; junction bases left unmatched: 9.

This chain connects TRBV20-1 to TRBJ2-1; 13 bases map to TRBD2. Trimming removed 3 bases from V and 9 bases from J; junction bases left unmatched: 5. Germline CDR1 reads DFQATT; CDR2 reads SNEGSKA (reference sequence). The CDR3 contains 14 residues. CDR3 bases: TGCAGTGCTAGCCCCACTAGCGGGAGGGGTGAGCAGTTCTTC. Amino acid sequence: CSASPTSGRGEQFF.

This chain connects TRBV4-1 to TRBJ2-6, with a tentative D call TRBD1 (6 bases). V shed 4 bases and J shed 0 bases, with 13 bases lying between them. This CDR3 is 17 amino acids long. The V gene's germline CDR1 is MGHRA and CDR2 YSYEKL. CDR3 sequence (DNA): TGCGCCAGCAGCCGCGGCAGGGGCGACTCTGGGGCCAACGTCCTGACTTTC. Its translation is CASSRGRGDSGANVLTF.

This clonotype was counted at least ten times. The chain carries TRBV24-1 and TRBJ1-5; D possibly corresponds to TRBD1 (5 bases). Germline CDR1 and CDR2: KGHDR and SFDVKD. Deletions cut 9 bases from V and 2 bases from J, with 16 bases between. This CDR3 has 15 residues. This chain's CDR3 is CATPMGTMGNQPQHF. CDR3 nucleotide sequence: TGTGCCACCCCGATGGGGACGATGGGCAATCAGCCCCAGCATTTT.

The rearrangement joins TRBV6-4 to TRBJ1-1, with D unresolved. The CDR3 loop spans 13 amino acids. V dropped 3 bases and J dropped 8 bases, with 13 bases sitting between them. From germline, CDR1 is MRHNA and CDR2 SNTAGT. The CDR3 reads CASSEVGGSEAFF. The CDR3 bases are TGTGCCAGCAGTGAGGTGGGTGGTTCGGAAGCTTTCTTT.

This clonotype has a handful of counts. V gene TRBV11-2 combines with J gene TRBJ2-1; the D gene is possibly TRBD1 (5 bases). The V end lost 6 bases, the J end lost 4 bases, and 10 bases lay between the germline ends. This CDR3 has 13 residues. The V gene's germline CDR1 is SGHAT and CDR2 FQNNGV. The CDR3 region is CASRGSGYNEQFF. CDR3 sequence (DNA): TGTGCCAGCAGGGGATCAGGGTACAATGAGCAGTTCTTC.

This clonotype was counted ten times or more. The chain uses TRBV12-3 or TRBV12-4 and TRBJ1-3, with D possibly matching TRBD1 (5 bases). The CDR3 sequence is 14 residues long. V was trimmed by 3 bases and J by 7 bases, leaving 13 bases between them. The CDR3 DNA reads TGTGCCAGCAGTTTTACCGGCAGGGATAACACCATATATTTT. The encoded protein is CASSFTGRDNTIYF.

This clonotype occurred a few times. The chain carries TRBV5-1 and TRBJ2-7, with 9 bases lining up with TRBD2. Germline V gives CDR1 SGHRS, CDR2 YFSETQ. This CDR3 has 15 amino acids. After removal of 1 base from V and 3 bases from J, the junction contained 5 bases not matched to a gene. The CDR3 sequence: CASSLQAGGLYEQYF. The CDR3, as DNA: TGCGCCAGCAGCTTGCAAGCGGGGGGACTCTACGAGCAGTACTTC.

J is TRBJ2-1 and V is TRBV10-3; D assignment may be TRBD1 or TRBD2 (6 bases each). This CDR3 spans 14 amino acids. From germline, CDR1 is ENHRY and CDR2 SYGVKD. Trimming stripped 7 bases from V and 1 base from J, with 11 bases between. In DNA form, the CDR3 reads TGTGCCATCAAAGGAGGGGGGTCCTACAATGAGCAGTTCTTC. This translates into CAIKGGGSYNEQFF.

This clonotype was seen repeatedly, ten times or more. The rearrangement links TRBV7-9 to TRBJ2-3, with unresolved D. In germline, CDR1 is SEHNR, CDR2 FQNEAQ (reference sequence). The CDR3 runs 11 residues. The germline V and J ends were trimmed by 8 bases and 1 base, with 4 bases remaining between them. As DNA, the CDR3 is TGTGCCAGCCATGGCACAGATACGCAGTATTTT. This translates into CASHGTDTQYF.

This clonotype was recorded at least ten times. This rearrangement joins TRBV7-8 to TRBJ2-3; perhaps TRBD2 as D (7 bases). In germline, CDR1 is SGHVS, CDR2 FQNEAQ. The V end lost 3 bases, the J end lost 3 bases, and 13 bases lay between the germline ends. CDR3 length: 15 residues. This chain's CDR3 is CASSFGGAKTDTQYF. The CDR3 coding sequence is TGTGCCAGCAGCTTTGGGGGGGCTAAGACAGATACGCAGTATTTT.

In DNA form, the CDR3 reads TGTGCCAGCAGCTTTAAGCTAGGGAACACCGGGGAGCTGTTTTTT. Encoded protein: CASSFKLGNTGELFF. The chain employs TRBV11-2 and TRBJ2-2; unclear D gene. CDR1 is SGHAT, CDR2 FQNNGV, per germline. The CDR3 spans 15 residues. V shed 3 bases and J shed 1 base, with 9 bases lying between them.

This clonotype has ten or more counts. CDR3 coding DNA: TGTGCCAGCAGCCGTCGCCACGAGCAGTACTTC. Translated, it gives CASSRRHEQYF. The V and J genes are TRBV11-2 and TRBJ2-7; D ambiguous. The CDR3 covers 11 residues. The V gene's germline CDR1 is SGHAT and CDR2 FQNNGV. V lost 5 bases to trimming and J lost 5 bases, with 7 bases between them.

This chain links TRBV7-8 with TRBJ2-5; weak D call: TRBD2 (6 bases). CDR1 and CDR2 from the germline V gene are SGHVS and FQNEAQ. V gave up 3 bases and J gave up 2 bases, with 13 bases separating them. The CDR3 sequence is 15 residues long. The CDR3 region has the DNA TGTGCCAGCAGCTTGGAGGGCAGACTTCAAGAGACCCAGTACTTC. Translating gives CASSLEGRLQETQYF.

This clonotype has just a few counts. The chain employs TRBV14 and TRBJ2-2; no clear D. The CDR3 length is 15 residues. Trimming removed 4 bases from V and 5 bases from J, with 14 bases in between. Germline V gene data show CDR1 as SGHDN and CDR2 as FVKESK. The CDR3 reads CASSPRWDGTGELFF. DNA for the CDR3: TGTGCCAGCAGCCCCCGATGGGATGGAACCGGGGAGCTGTTTTTT.

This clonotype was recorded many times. The CDR3 loop reads CASSLERANTGELFF. Here the CDR3 DNA reads TGTGCCAGCAGCTTAGAACGGGCGAACACCGGGGAGCTGTTTTTT. V usage is TRBV11-2 and J usage is TRBJ2-2; D is unresolved. V lost 0 bases and J lost 0, with 5 bases in between. This CDR3 contains 15 residues. Germline lookup yields CDR1 SGHAT and CDR2 FQNNGV.

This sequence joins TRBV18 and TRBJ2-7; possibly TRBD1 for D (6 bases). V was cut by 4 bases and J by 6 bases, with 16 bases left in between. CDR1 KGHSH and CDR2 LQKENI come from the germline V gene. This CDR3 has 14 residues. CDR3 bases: TGTGCCAGCTCACACGACAGGATCAAGAGCGAGCAGTACTTC. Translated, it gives CASSHDRIKSEQYF.

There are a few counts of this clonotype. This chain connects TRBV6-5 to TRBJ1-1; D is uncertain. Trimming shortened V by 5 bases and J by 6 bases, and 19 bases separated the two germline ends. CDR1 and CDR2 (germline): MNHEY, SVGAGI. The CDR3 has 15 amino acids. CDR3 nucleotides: TGTGCCAGCAGTCCCGCCAGGCTAACCATGGCTGAAGCTTTCTTT. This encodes CASSPARLTMAEAFF.

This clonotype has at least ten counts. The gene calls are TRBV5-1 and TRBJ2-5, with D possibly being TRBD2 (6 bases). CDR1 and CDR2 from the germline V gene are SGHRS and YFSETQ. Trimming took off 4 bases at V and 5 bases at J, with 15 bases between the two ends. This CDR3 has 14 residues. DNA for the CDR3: TGCGCCAGCAGCGAGGGAGGAGGTCCCGAGACCCAGTACTTC. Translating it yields CASSEGGGPETQYF.

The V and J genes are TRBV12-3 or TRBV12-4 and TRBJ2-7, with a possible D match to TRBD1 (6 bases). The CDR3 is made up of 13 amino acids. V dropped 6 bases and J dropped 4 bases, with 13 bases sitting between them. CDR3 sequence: CASRETGRYEQYF. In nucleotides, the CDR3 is TGTGCCAGCAGGGAGACAGGTCGGTACGAGCAGTACTTC.